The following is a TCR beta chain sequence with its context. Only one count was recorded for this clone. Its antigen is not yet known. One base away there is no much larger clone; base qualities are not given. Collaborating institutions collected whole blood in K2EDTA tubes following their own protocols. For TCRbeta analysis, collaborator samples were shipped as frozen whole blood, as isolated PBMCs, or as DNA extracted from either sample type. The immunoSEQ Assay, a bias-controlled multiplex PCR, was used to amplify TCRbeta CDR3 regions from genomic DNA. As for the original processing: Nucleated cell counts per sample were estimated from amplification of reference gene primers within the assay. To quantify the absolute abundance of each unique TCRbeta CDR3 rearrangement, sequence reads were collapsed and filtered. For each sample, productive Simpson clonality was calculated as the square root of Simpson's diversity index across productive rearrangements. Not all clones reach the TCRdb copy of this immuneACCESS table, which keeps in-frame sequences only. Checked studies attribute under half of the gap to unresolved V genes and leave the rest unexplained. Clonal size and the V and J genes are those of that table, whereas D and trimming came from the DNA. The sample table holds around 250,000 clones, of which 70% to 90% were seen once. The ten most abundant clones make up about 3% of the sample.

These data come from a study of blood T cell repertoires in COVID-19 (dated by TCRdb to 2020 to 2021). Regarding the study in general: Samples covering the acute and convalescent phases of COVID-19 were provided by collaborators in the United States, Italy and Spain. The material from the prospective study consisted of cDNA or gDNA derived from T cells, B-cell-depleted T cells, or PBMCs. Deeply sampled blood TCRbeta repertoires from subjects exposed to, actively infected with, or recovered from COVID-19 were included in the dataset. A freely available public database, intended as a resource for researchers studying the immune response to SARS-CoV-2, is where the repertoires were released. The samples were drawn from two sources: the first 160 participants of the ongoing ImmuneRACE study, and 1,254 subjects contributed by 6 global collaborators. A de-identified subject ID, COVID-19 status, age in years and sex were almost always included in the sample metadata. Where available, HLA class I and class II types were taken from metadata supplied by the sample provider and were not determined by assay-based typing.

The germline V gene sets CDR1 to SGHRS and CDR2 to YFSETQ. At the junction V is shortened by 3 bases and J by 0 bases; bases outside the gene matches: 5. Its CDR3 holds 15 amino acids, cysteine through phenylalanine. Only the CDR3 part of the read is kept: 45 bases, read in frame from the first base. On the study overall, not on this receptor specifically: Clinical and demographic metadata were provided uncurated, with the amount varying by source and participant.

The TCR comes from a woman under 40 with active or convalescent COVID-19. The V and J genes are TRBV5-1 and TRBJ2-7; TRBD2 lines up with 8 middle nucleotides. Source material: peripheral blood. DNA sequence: TGCGCCAGCAGCTCTATAGCGGGGAGCTCCTACGAGCAGTACTTC. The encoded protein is CASSSIAGSSYEQYF.